The 11 T cell receptor beta chains below all came from one sample that was sequenced in a study of immune heterogeneity within non-small cell lung tumors. Bulk tumor genomic DNA constituted the template, at around 600 ng per sample. Several biopsies were collected from each primary tumor during surgery. They were spaced as far apart as possible within the tumor mass. Enrolled patients presented with newly diagnosed, previously untreated non-small cell lung cancer and underwent curative surgery. The TCR beta CDR3 region underwent multiplex PCR amplification with 32 V and 13 J primers. MiXCR was run by TCRdb on the multiplex PCR reads, yielding one entry per CDR3 protein. The sample has around 12,000 distinct CDR3 sequences; around 30% are singletons. Sequencing was performed on lung tumor tissue. The source of these receptors is a woman aged 45-60 years with non-small cell lung cancer.

There are many counts of this clonotype. J is TRBJ1-6 and V is TRBV20-1, with 10 bases fitting TRBD1. Looked up from germline, CDR1 is DFQATT and CDR2 is SNEGSKA (reference sequence). The CDR3 is made up of 14 amino acids. V shed 3 bases and J 10 bases; nucleotides not matched to a gene: 6. The CDR3 loop reads CSASGWDRGSPLHF. The DNA of the CDR3 is TGCAGTGCTAGCGGATGGGACAGGGGCTCACCCCTCCACTTT.

This clonotype ranks as medium-sized. The gene calls are TRBV28 and TRBJ2-2; 7 nucleotides agree with TRBD2. The germline V gene has CDR1 MDHEN and CDR2 SYDVKM. This CDR3 has 15 amino acids. J was trimmed by 5 bases and V by 6 bases; bases with no gene match: 9. The CDR3 bases are TGTGCCAGCAGCGGGGCGACGGGGGGAACCGGGGAGCTGTTTTTT. Amino acid sequence: CASSGATGGTGELFF.

This clonotype was found a few times. A much larger clone differs from this one at a single base, so this may be a read error. The V gene is TRBV5-1, the J gene TRBJ2-1, with D possibly TRBD1 on 6 matching bases. CDR1 SGHRS and CDR2 YFSETQ come from the germline V gene. The CDR3 loop spans 16 amino acids. This CDR3 reads CASSLEGVPSYNEKFF. CDR3 DNA: TGCGCCAGCAGCTTGGAGGGGGTCCCCTCCTACAATGAGAAGTTCTTC.

This clonotype counts as medium-sized. The chain carries TRBV5-1 and TRBJ2-7, with D perhaps TRBD1 (6 bases). The CDR3 is 13 residues long. The V end was cut by 1 base, the J end by 3 bases, with 8 bases between. Germline assignment: CDR1 SGHRS and CDR2 YFSETQ. The CDR3 here is CASSLKGVYEQYF. CDR3 in DNA: TGCGCCAGCAGCTTGAAGGGGGTCTACGAGCAGTACTTC.

This clonotype was seen only once. A single base separates this from a much larger clone, so it may be a read error. The rearrangement joins TRBV7-3 to TRBJ1-6; maybe TRBD1 (6 bases). This CDR3 contains 14 residues. Germline V gives CDR1 SGHTA, CDR2 FQGTGA. V lost 8 bases and J 7 bases, leaving 15 bases between the germline ends. CDR3: CASRGGGANSPLHF. As DNA, the CDR3 is TGTGCCAGCCGGGGGGGGGGCGCAAATTCACCCCTCCACTTT.

By proportion, this clonotype is medium-sized. The chain joins TRBV6-1 to TRBJ2-7; 9 positions agree with TRBD1. There are 16 residues in the CDR3. Germline CDR1 and CDR2: MNHNS and SASEGT. V dropped 6 bases and J dropped 11; count of bases not matched to a gene: 20. CDR3 nucleotides: TGTGCCAGCAGATTTTCTCCGGGACAGGGAGAAACTAAGGAGTACTTC. It encodes CASRFSPGQGETKEYF.

In its sample, this clonotype ranks as medium-sized. The chain has TRBV28 and TRBJ1-5; D unclear. This CDR3 has 17 residues. CDR1 MDHEN and CDR2 SYDVKM come from the germline V gene. V was trimmed by 8 bases and J by 0 bases, leaving 20 bases between them. The CDR3 sequence: CASGGLEASYSNQPQHF. The CDR3 nucleotides are TGTGCCAGCGGTGGGCTTGAGGCAAGCTATAGCAATCAGCCCCAGCATTTT.

This clonotype was detected ten times or more. J is TRBJ1-5 and V is TRBV6-1; D might be TRBD1 (5 bases). Germline V lookup: CDR1 MNHNS, CDR2 SASEGT. The CDR3 length is 15 residues. V lost 5 bases and J 5 bases, leaving 16 bases between the germline ends. CDR3 loop: CASSTTTGVDQPQHF. CDR3 nucleotides: TGTGCCAGCAGTACAACCACAGGTGTCGATCAGCCCCAGCATTTT.

The genes are TRBV19 and TRBJ1-6; D is ambiguous. CDR1 and CDR2 from the germline V gene are LNHDA and SQIVND (reference sequence). CDR3 length equals 13 residues. V dropped 6 bases and J dropped 9 bases, with 12 bases sitting between them. In DNA, the CDR3 is TGTGCCAGTAGGCTACAGAATGTTTCACCCCTCCACTTT. As protein: CASRLQNVSPLHF.

This clonotype was detected ten times or more. J is TRBJ1-5 and V is TRBV28, with TRBD1 identical over 8 bases. CDR1 is MDHEN and CDR2 is SYDVKM in the germline V gene. The length of the CDR3 is 17 residues. V trimming: 6 bases; J trimming: 0 bases; junction bases outside the gene matches: 10. CDR3 nucleotides: TGTGCCAGCAGAGTGAGGCAGGGGGCCTATAGCAATCAGCCCCAGCATTTT. It is translated as CASRVRQGAYSNQPQHF.

This clonotype came up a few times. The rearrangement uses TRBV7-9 and TRBJ2-5; 9 nucleotides line up with TRBD1. The CDR3 spans 15 residues. Trimming at V came to 0 bases and at J to 3 bases, leaving 2 bases not matched to a gene. In germline, CDR1 is SEHNR, CDR2 FQNEAQ (reference sequence). The CDR3 nucleotides read TGTGCCAGCAGCTTAGCAACAGGGGGCGAAGAGACCCAGTACTTC. Translation gives CASSLATGGEETQYF.